The clone carrying this T cell receptor (beta chain) appeared a few times. What it binds is unknown. This sample was included in a study of T cell repertoires in cytomegalovirus infection. One entry per CDR3 protein, called by TCRdb with MiXCR from the reads. The sample holds 450,000 to 600,000 distinct CDR3 sequences, under 45% seen once. The CDR3 has 16 residues. Trimming took off 7 bases at V and 6 bases at J, with 21 bases between the two ends. Sequenced here: cultured PBMCs, sampled from culture after CMV antigen stimulation. This sequence originates from a human donor in good health (CMV status not recorded). Some clones in this sample may be carry-over from other donors' samples. The chain employs TRBV12-3 or TRBV12-4 and TRBJ2-2; D is ambiguous. The CDR3 DNA is TGTGCCAGCAATAACGACAAGAGGTGGTCTTCCGGGGAGCTGTTTTTT. It translates to CASNNDKRWSSGELFF.